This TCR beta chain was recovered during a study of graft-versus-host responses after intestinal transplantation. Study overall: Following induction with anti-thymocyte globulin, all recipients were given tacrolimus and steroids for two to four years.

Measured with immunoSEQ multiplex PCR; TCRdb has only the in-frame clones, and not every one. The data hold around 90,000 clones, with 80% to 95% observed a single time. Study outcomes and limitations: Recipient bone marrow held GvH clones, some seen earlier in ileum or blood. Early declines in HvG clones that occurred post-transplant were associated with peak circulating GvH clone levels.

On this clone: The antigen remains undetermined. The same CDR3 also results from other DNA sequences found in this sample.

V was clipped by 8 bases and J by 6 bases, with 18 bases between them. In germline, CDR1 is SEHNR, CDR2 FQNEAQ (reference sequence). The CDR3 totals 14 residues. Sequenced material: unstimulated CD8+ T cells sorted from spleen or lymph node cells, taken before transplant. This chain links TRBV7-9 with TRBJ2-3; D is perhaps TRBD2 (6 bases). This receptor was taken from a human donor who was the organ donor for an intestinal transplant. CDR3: CASDNSGVEDTQYF. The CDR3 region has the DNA TGTGCCAGCGACAACTCGGGGGTTGAGGATACGCAGTATTTT.